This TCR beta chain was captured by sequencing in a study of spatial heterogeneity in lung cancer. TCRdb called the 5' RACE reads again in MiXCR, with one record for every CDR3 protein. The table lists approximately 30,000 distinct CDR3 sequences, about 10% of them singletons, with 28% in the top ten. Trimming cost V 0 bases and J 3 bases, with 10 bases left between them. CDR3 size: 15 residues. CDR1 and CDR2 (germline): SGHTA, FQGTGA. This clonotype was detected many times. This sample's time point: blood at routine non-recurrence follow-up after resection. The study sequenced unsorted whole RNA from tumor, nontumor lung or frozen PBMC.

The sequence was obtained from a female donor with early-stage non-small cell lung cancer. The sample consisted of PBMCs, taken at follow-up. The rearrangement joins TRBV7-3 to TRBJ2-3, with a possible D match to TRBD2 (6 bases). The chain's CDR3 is CASSLTSGATDTQYF. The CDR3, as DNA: TGTGCCAGCAGCTTAACTAGCGGTGCTACAGATACGCAGTATTTT.